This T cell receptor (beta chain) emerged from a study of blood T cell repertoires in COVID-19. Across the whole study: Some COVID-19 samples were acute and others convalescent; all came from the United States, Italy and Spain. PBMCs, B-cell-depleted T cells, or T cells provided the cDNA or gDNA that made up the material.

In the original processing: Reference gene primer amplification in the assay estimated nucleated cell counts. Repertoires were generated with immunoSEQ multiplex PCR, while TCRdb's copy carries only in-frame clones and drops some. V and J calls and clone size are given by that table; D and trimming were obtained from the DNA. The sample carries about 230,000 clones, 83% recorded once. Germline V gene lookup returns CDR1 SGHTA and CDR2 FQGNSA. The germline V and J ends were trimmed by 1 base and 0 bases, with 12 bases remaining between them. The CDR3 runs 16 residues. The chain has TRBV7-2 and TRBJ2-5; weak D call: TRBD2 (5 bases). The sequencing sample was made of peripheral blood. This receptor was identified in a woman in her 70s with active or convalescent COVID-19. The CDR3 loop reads CASSLVPAAYQETQYF. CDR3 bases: TGTGCCAGCAGCTTAGTTCCAGCGGCGTACCAAGAGACCCAGTACTTC.